The 18 T cell receptor beta chains reported below all come from one sample, sequenced in a study of radiation and T cells in renal cell carcinoma. TCRdb's copy holds only in-frame clones and misses some; the assay was immunoSEQ multiplex PCR. The repertoire consists of some 100,000 clones, with over 65% occurring once and the leading ten covering roughly 6.8%. The time point was: baseline pretreatment blood. Treatment in this sample: 15 Gy SBRT to primary tumor, nephrectomy 4 weeks later. The source material was blood, sampled from a patient whose treatment included radiotherapy and nephrectomy. The source of these receptors is a man aged 55 to 70 with renal cell carcinoma.

This chain connects TRBV27 to TRBJ2-3; no clear D. Trimming pared 2 bases from V and 3 bases from J, leaving 15 bases between. The CDR3 contains 16 residues. Germline values: CDR1 MNHEY, CDR2 SMNVEV (reference sequence). The chain's CDR3 is CASSLDLAAWTDTQYF. The CDR3 bases are TGTGCCAGCAGTTTAGACCTGGCAGCTTGGACAGATACGCAGTATTTT.

The rearrangement joins TRBV19 to TRBJ2-3, with D hard to call. The CDR3 is 12 residues long. The V gene lost 6 bases and the J gene lost 5 bases, with 9 bases spanning the gap. Per germline, CDR1 LNHDA and CDR2 SQIVND (reference sequence). DNA for the CDR3: TGTGCCAGTAGCCACGGAGAAGATACGCAGTATTTT. This sequence encodes CASSHGEDTQYF. Together with reference TRBV19 and TRBJ2-3, the CDR3 gives the full variable domain: DGGITQSPKYLFRKEGQNVTLSCEQNLNHDAMYWYRQDPGQGLRLIYYSQIVNDFQKGDIAEGYSVSREKKESFPLTVTSAQKNPTAFYLCASSHGEDTQYFGPGTRLTVL.

This CDR3 reads CASSPRGGSYNEQFF. CDR3 sequence (DNA): TGCGCCAGCAGCCCCCGAGGGGGCTCCTACAATGAGCAGTTCTTC. The chain couples TRBV5-1 to TRBJ2-1; the D gene is possibly TRBD1 (6 bases). Looked up from germline, CDR1 is SGHRS and CDR2 is YFSETQ. The CDR3 loop spans 15 amino acids. V shed 4 bases and J shed 0 bases, with 11 bases lying between them.

This clone was seen once. V and J are TRBV19 and TRBJ2-2; D possibly uses TRBD1 or TRBD2 (5 bases each). CDR3 length: 12 residues. Trimming stripped 6 bases from V and 5 bases from J, with 7 bases between. Germline assignment: CDR1 LNHDA and CDR2 SQIVND (reference sequence). CDR3 amino acids: CASREGTGELFF. The CDR3 DNA follows: TGTGCCAGTAGAGAGGGGACCGGGGAGCTGTTTTTT.

This chain connects TRBV4-3 to TRBJ1-3; 7 bases line up with TRBD1. The CDR3 consists of 14 residues. Germline V gives CDR1 LGHNA, CDR2 YSLEER. Losses at the gene ends were 2 bases for V and 4 bases for J; bases not matched to a gene: 2. The CDR3 region has the DNA TGCGCCAGCAGCCAAAACAGGGGAGGAAACACCATATATTTT. Protein: CASSQNRGGNTIYF.

J is TRBJ1-5 and V is TRBV28, with no clear D. Trimming took 2 bases from V and 1 from J, leaving 3 bases between them. The CDR3 runs to 13 residues. The germline gives CDR1 MDHEN, CDR2 SYDVKM. The CDR3 DNA follows: TGTGCCAGCAGTTTAGGCAGCAATCAGCCCCAGCATTTT. Encoded protein: CASSLGSNQPQHF.

The chain joins TRBV5-1 to TRBJ2-6, with D perhaps TRBD2 (5 bases). V was shortened by 3 bases and J by 0 bases, with 10 bases between the two germline ends. CDR3 length equals 16 residues. Germline loops: CDR1 SGHRS, CDR2 YFSETQ. The CDR3 loop is CASSSGLGSGANVLTF. CDR3 DNA sequence: TGCGCCAGCAGCTCCGGACTGGGCTCTGGGGCCAACGTCCTGACTTTC.

V usage is TRBV7-8 and J usage is TRBJ2-7; D call uncertain. Trimming pared 2 bases from V and 5 bases from J, leaving 10 bases between. Germline CDR1 SGHVS, CDR2 FQNEAQ. This CDR3 has 13 residues. CDR3 loop: CASSLWVQNEQYF. CDR3 nucleotide sequence: TGTGCCAGCAGCTTATGGGTCCAAAACGAGCAGTACTTC.

The rearrangement joins TRBV27 to TRBJ2-1; 9 bases line up with TRBD2. CDR1 MNHEY and CDR2 SMNVEV come from the germline V gene (reference sequence). The V gene end was trimmed by 3 bases and the J gene end by 3 bases; junction bases not matched to a gene: 3. The CDR3 contains 15 residues. In DNA form, the CDR3 reads TGTGCCAGCAGTTTTACGACTAGCGGCTACAATGAGCAGTTCTTC. Protein sequence: CASSFTTSGYNEQFF.

The chain couples TRBV5-1 to TRBJ2-5; weak D call: TRBD2 (5 bases). V was pared by 1 base and J by 5 bases, with 12 bases between. CDR3 size: 14 residues. CDR1 is SGHRS, CDR2 YFSETQ, per germline. The CDR3 is CASSLRLAIETQYF. As DNA, the CDR3 is TGCGCCAGCAGCTTGAGGCTAGCAATCGAGACCCAGTACTTC.

This chain uses TRBV19 with TRBJ2-1; the D gene is possibly TRBD1 (6 bases). The CDR3 extends over 15 amino acids. The V end lost 3 bases, the J end lost 7 bases, and 16 bases lay between the germline ends. The V gene's germline CDR1 is LNHDA and CDR2 SQIVND (reference sequence). CDR3 coding DNA: TGTGCCAGTAGTATCCCAATGATTGGACAGAATGAGCAGTTCTTC. This encodes CASSIPMIGQNEQFF.

This rearrangement joins TRBV28 to TRBJ1-1, with D uncertain. There are 11 residues in the CDR3. V lost 10 bases and J 4 bases, leaving 10 bases between the germline ends. Germline V gene sequence: CDR1 MDHEN, CDR2 SYDVKM. CDR3 in DNA: TGTGCCACCCGATTGACCACTGAAGCTTTCTTT. It translates to CATRLTTEAFF.

In its sample, this clone was seen a few times. The chain employs TRBV4-1 and TRBJ1-1, with D possibly matching TRBD1 (5 bases). V was cut by 1 base and J by 0 bases, with 9 bases left in between. From germline, CDR1 is MGHRA and CDR2 YSYEKL. The CDR3 totals 15 residues. CDR3 DNA sequence: TGCGCCAGCAGCCAAGGTGGGACGGTGAACACTGAAGCTTTCTTT. Encoded protein: CASSQGGTVNTEAFF.

The chain employs TRBV5-5 and TRBJ2-7, with D uncertain. CDR1 is SGHKS and CDR2 is YYEKEE in the germline V gene (reference sequence). The V end lost 0 bases, the J end lost 4 bases, and 14 bases lay between the germline ends. The CDR3 runs to 15 residues. The CDR3 region is CASSLDGNWYYEQYF. Written as DNA, the CDR3 is TGTGCCAGCAGCTTGGATGGGAACTGGTATTACGAGCAGTACTTC.

This sequence joins TRBV4-1 and TRBJ2-7; 8 nucleotides align to TRBD2. Germline V CDR1 and CDR2: MGHRA, YSYEKL. CDR3 size: 18 residues. J lost 3 bases, V lost 0 bases, and 13 bases had no gene match. The CDR3, as DNA: TGCGCCAGCAGCCAAGATGGGGCCGGGGGGACTAGGGACTACGAGCAGTACTTC. As protein: CASSQDGAGGTRDYEQYF.

This clone appeared once. V gene TRBV27 combines with J gene TRBJ2-7, with D possibly matching TRBD1 (6 bases). Germline V gene data show CDR1 as MNHEY and CDR2 as SMNVEV (reference sequence). CDR3 length equals 14 residues. The V and J ends lost 6 bases and 3 bases respectively, with 15 bases between them. In DNA, the CDR3 is TGTGCCAGCAGCCTAGACCCACAGGGCTACGAGCAGTACTTC. Its protein product is CASSLDPQGYEQYF.

V and J are TRBV19 and TRBJ1-4; no reliable D call. Germline V CDR1 and CDR2: LNHDA, SQIVND (reference sequence). The V gene lost 5 bases and the J gene lost 2 bases, with 15 bases spanning the gap. The CDR3 covers 16 residues. The chain's CDR3 is CASSLASMGTNEKLFF. In DNA, the CDR3 is TGTGCCAGTAGTTTGGCGTCCATGGGGACTAATGAAAAACTGTTTTTT.

CDR3 sequence: CASSDLGYTF. CDR3 nucleotide sequence: TGTGCCAGCAGTGACTTAGGCTACACCTTC. The V and J genes are TRBV2 and TRBJ1-2; D is uncertain. Per germline, CDR1 SNHLY and CDR2 FYNNEI. V gave up 3 bases and J gave up 8 bases, with 4 bases separating them. The CDR3 consists of 10 residues.